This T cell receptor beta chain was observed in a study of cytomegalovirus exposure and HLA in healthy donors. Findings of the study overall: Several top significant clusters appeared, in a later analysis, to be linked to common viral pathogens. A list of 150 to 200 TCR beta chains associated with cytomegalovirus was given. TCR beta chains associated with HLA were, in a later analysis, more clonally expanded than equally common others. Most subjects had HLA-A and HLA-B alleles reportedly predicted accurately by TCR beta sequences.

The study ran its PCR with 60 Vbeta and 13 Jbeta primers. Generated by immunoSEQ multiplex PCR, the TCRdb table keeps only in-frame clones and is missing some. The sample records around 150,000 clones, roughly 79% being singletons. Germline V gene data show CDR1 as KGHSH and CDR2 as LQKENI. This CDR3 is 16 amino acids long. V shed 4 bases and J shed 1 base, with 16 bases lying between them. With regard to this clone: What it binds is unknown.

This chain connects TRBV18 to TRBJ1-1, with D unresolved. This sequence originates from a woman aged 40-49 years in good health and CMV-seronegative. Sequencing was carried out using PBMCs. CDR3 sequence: CASSLSPPGGNTEAFF. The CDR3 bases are TGTGCCAGCTCACTCTCCCCCCCCGGAGGGAACACTGAAGCTTTCTTT. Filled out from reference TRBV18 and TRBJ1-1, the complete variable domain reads NAGVMQNPRHLVRRRGQEARLRCSPMKGHSHVYWYRQLPEEGLKFMVYLQKENIIDESGMPKERFSAEFPKEGPSILRIQQVVRGDSAAYFCASSLSPPGGNTEAFFGQGTRLTVV.